This T cell receptor beta chain was sequenced for a study of PD-1 blockade in classical Hodgkin lymphoma. Across the whole study: Patients were treated with nivolumab at 3 mg/kg, and this was given intravenously every 2 weeks.

Time point defined: cycle 4 day 1 (C4D1), after 5 to 7 weeks of nivolumab. Relapses following autologous stem cell transplantation were seen in all patients, with brentuximab vedotin exposure varying. Researchers used magnetic negative selection to pull out pure CD4+ T cells from thawed PBMCs. Study-level findings and limits: By C4D1 there was a significant rise in CD4+ TCR diversity but not in CD8+ TCR diversity. Similar baseline diversity was found in complete responders and newly diagnosed patients. Healthy donors were reported to have higher baseline TCR diversity than newly diagnosed patients.

This clone was seen more than once but under ten times. Its antigen remains unidentified. The protocol was immunoSEQ multiplex PCR, while the TCRdb copy is restricted to in-frame clones and leaves out a portion. The data contain about 30,000 clones, 70% to 90% of them seen just once; the ten biggest clones take up over 0.4%. The sequence came from a human donor with classical Hodgkin lymphoma. Sample: CD4+ T cells from blood, taken before the fourth cycle of nivolumab.

The CDR3 sequence is CATSKREGNTEAFF. CDR3 nucleotides: TGTGCCACATCAAAGCGTGAGGGGAACACTGAAGCTTTCTTT. The chain joins TRBV9 to TRBJ1-1; D ambiguous. Trimming pared 9 bases from V and 1 base from J, leaving 16 bases between. The germline V gene has CDR1 SGDLS and CDR2 YYNGEE. This CDR3 has 14 amino acids.